A single sample is the source of the 22 T cell receptor beta chains below, sequenced in a study of T cells after yellow fever vaccination. TCRdb passed the 5' RACE reads through MiXCR, listing each CDR3 protein once. There are over 300,000 distinct CDR3 sequences in the sample; about 6.9% occur only once, and over 15% lies in the top ten. Sequenced here: PBMCs, sampled about 41 days after the first yellow fever vaccination. These receptors came from a man younger than 35 who received the YFV17D yellow fever vaccine.

This clonotype was picked up a small number of times. The chain links TRBV5-6 to TRBJ2-3; D not resolved. V lost 1 base to trimming and J lost 1 base, with 13 bases between them. Germline assignment: CDR1 SGHDT and CDR2 YYEEEE. This CDR3 is 16 amino acids long. CDR3 sequence: CASSLYLESGTDTQYF. DNA for the CDR3: TGTGCCAGCAGCTTGTACCTGGAAAGCGGCACAGATACGCAGTATTTT.

This chain uses TRBV9 with TRBJ2-3; 9 bases are a match to TRBD1. The CDR3 loop spans 16 amino acids. Per the germline V gene, CDR1 is SGDLS and CDR2 is YYNGEE. J gave up 3 bases and V 5 bases, and 10 bases lay outside the gene matches. CDR3 bases: TGTGCCAGCAGGTCACCGGGACAGGGTGAAACAGATACGCAGTATTTT. This codes for CASRSPGQGETDTQYF.

This clonotype was seen only a few times. The CDR3 reads CSARDIQGGSPLHF. CDR3 coding DNA: TGCAGTGCTAGAGATATCCAGGGCGGTTCACCCCTCCACTTT. The chain couples TRBV20-1 to TRBJ1-6; TRBD1 might be the D (5 bases). The V end was cut by 0 bases, the J end by 9 bases, with 12 bases between. Germline CDR1 is DFQATT and CDR2 is SNEGSKA (reference sequence). CDR3 size: 14 residues.

The chain links TRBV10-3 to TRBJ1-1, with a possible D match to TRBD1 (5 bases). This CDR3 has 13 amino acids. Germline CDR1 reads ENHRY; CDR2 reads SYGVKD. V shed 2 bases and J shed 8 bases, with 12 bases lying between them. CDR3 DNA sequence: TGTGCCATCAGTGAGAGGGAAAGGACAGAAGCTTTCTTT. This translates into CAISERERTEAFF.

This clonotype was counted many times. The gene calls are TRBV27 and TRBJ2-3; 11 nucleotides align to TRBD2. The CDR3 spans 16 residues. J lost 4 bases, V lost 6 bases, and 9 bases had no gene match. Germline CDR1 and CDR2: MNHEY and SMNVEV (reference sequence). CDR3 sequence reads: CASRRGTSGGSDTQYF. CDR3 nucleotides: TGTGCCAGCAGGCGGGGGACTAGCGGAGGGTCAGATACGCAGTATTTT.

This clonotype occurred a few times. The chain carries TRBV5-1 and TRBJ2-2; D remains unclear. The CDR3 runs to 13 residues. The germline gives CDR1 SGHRS, CDR2 YFSETQ. The V and J ends lost 0 bases and 2 bases respectively, with 2 bases between them. Here the CDR3 reads CASSLDNTGELFF. CDR3 DNA sequence: TGCGCCAGCAGCTTGGATAACACCGGGGAGCTGTTTTTT.

J is TRBJ1-1 and V is TRBV19; D may be TRBD1 (6 bases). The germline CDR1 and CDR2 sequences are LNHDA and SQIVND (reference sequence). Trimming cost V 6 bases and J 4 bases, with 21 bases left between them. The CDR3 runs 16 residues. This CDR3 is CASSRIPGARGTEAFF. In DNA form, the CDR3 reads TGTGCCAGTAGCCGGATACCGGGGGCGCGGGGCACTGAAGCTTTCTTT.

This clonotype occurred a few times. The chain combines TRBV7-2 with TRBJ2-5; perhaps TRBD2 as D (6 bases). The CDR3 has 14 amino acids. V lost 6 bases and J lost 2, with 13 bases in between. Germline V lookup: CDR1 SGHTA, CDR2 FQGNSA. In nucleotides, the CDR3 is TGTGCCAGCAGGACCGGGACTGTACAAGAGACCCAGTACTTC. Its protein product is CASRTGTVQETQYF.

Many counts were recorded for this clonotype. The V call is TRBV27, the J call TRBJ2-7; TRBD1 agrees at 8 bases. Germline assignment: CDR1 MNHEY and CDR2 SMNVEV (reference sequence). This CDR3 is 14 amino acids long. V lost 5 bases, J lost 6 bases, and 9 bases stayed unmatched. Here the CDR3 DNA reads TGTGCCAGCAGTCGCCGACAGGGGCTTGGCGAGCAGTACGTC. Residues: CASSRRQGLGEQYV.

The chain carries TRBV7-9 and TRBJ2-2; TRBD1 matches at 7 bases. Germline V gives CDR1 SEHNR, CDR2 FQNEAQ (reference sequence). V trimming: 6 bases; J trimming: 1 base; junction bases outside the gene matches: 8. The CDR3 sequence is 16 residues long. CDR3 DNA sequence: TGTGCCAGCAGGCTACGGGACAGAAAGAACACCGGGGAGCTGTTTTTT. It codes for CASRLRDRKNTGELFF.

The sample holds a few counts of this clonotype. The chain links TRBV12-3 or TRBV12-4 to TRBJ2-1; D uncertain. V was shortened by 7 bases and J by 1 base, with 8 bases between the two germline ends. This CDR3 is built from 13 residues. CDR3: CASITSSYNEQFF. CDR3 sequence (DNA): TGTGCCAGCATAACAAGTTCCTACAATGAGCAGTTCTTC.

This clonotype was observed a single time. The chain couples TRBV6-5 to TRBJ2-5; D could derive from TRBD1 or TRBD2 (6 bases each). V was pared by 0 bases and J by 5 bases, with 16 bases between. The CDR3 totals 16 residues. Germline values: CDR1 MNHEY, CDR2 SVGAGI. For the CDR3, the DNA is TGTGCCAGCAGTTACTCGGGCCGGGGGCTTCGGGAGACCCAGTACTTC. It specifies CASSYSGRGLRETQYF.

The chain joins TRBV20-1 to TRBJ2-3; 7 bases map to TRBD2. Germline trimming cut 0 bases from V and 2 bases from J; bases unmatched to any gene: 14. The CDR3 has 18 amino acids. CDR1 DFQATT and CDR2 SNEGSKA come from the germline V gene (reference sequence). CDR3 loop: CSARDRSDGGGVTDTQYF. The CDR3 DNA is TGCAGTGCTAGAGATCGTAGCGATGGCGGGGGAGTCACAGATACGCAGTATTTT.

This clonotype was counted at least ten times. The V call is TRBV5-1, the J call TRBJ2-7; TRBD1 agrees at 7 bases. V lost 2 bases and J lost 7; bases outside the gene matches: 6. The CDR3 length is 13 residues. Germline loops: CDR1 SGHRS, CDR2 YFSETQ. CDR3 sequence (DNA): TGCGCCAGCAGCTTCCAGGACAGGATAGAGCAGTACTTC. Amino acid sequence: CASSFQDRIEQYF.

This clonotype was seen a few times. The chain uses TRBV6-2 or TRBV6-3 and TRBJ1-1; D possibly corresponds to TRBD1 (5 bases). This CDR3 is 12 amino acids long. V was cut by 5 bases and J by 11 bases, with 15 bases left in between. Per germline, CDR1 MNHEY and CDR2 SVGEGT. The CDR3 here is CASSPGDLRAFF. The CDR3 region has the DNA TGTGCCAGCAGTCCCGGGGACCTCCGCGCTTTCTTT.

This clonotype was detected ten times or more. V gene TRBV4-3 combines with J gene TRBJ1-4; D is unclear. Between the trimmed V and J ends, which lost 3 bases and 6 bases, there was a span of 14 bases. The CDR3 contains 15 residues. Per the germline V gene, CDR1 is LGHNA and CDR2 is YSLEER. The CDR3 spells CASSQARASHEKLFF. DNA for the CDR3: TGCGCCAGCAGCCAGGCTAGGGCAAGCCATGAAAAACTGTTTTTT.

The table lists this clonotype with many counts. The V and J genes are TRBV27 and TRBJ1-6, with D possibly being TRBD1 (5 bases). The CDR3 length is 15 residues. Germline V gene sequence: CDR1 MNHEY, CDR2 SMNVEV (reference sequence). V lost 8 bases, J lost 7 bases, and 18 bases lay in between. Here the CDR3 DNA reads TGTGCCAGCCTTCCGTCATGGGGCGGGAATTCACCCCTCCACTTT. Translation: CASLPSWGGNSPLHF.

In its sample, this clonotype was seen a few times. DNA of the CDR3: TGTGCCAGCAGCAGGGAAGGGACTCGTCAAGAGACCCAGTACTTC. As protein: CASSREGTRQETQYF. This chain joins TRBV7-2 and TRBJ2-5; D is possibly TRBD2 (6 bases). V was cut by 5 bases and J by 2 bases, with 15 bases left in between. CDR1 is SGHTA and CDR2 is FQGNSA in the germline V gene. CDR3 length equals 15 residues.

V is TRBV7-2 and J is TRBJ2-2, with D perhaps given as TRBD1 or TRBD2 (5 bases each). The CDR3 is 14 residues long. V shed 3 bases and J shed 5 bases, with 10 bases lying between them. Germline V gene lookup returns CDR1 SGHTA and CDR2 FQGNSA. The CDR3 DNA reads as TGTGCCAGCAGCTTGGTTGGGGGAACCGGGGAGCTGTTTTTT. Amino acids: CASSLVGGTGELFF.

In its sample, this clonotype was seen a few times. The rearrangement links TRBV5-1 to TRBJ1-1, with 7 bases aligning to TRBD1. Trimming took 1 base from V and 0 from J; bases not matched to a gene: 9. CDR3 length: 17 residues. The germline V gene has CDR1 SGHRS and CDR2 YFSETQ. The CDR3 nucleotides are TGCGCCAGCAGCTTGTTACAACTCGGGACAGTGAACACTGAAGCTTTCTTT. Protein: CASSLLQLGTVNTEAFF. Together with reference TRBV5-1 and TRBJ1-1, the CDR3 gives the full variable domain: KAGVTQTPRYLIKTRGQQVTLSCSPISGHRSVSWYQQTPGQGLQFLFEYFSETQRNKGNFPGRFSGRQFSNSRSEMNVSTLELGDSALYLCASSLLQLGTVNTEAFFGQGTRLTVV.

This clonotype occurred many times. The chain carries TRBV6-2 or TRBV6-3 and TRBJ2-7, with no clear D. This CDR3 contains 11 residues. The germline CDR1 and CDR2 sequences are MNHEY and SVGEGT. V was shortened by 2 bases and J by 6 bases, with 5 bases between the two germline ends. The CDR3 protein is CASSYPSEQYF. DNA of the CDR3: TGTGCCAGCAGTTACCCCTCCGAGCAGTACTTC.

This clonotype has just a few counts. The chain links TRBV4-3 to TRBJ2-3, with 9 bases matching TRBD1. V was pared by 2 bases and J by 6 bases, with 3 bases of the junction left unmatched. The CDR3 has 14 amino acids. The germline V gene has CDR1 LGHNA and CDR2 YSLEER. The CDR3 DNA follows: TGCGCCAGCAGCCAAACCGGGACAGGGGATACGCAGTATTTT. This encodes CASSQTGTGDTQYF.